This TCR beta chain was retrieved from a study of T cell repertoires in cytomegalovirus infection. Study context: An indication of both CMV infection and matching HLA type came from public TCR beta signatures.

TCRdb reprocessed the reads with MiXCR, giving one entry per CDR3 protein. The sample holds over 300,000 distinct CDR3 sequences, over 7.5% seen once. To note about this clonotype: Its cognate antigen is unknown.

Study outcomes and limitations: HLA-C-restricted CMV clonotypes gave the most frequent clonotype in two of eight donors.

The germline V gene encodes CDR1 ENHRY and CDR2 SYGVKD. The trim removed 2 bases at V and 7 bases at J, leaving 7 bases unmatched. The CDR3 totals 16 residues. The sequenced sample was PBMCs. V gene TRBV10-3 combines with J gene TRBJ2-2; 10 bases map to TRBD2. The clonotype comes from a human donor in good health (CMV status not recorded). Some clones in this sample may be carry-over from other donors' samples. CDR3 in DNA: TGTGCCATCAGTGAGCCTCTAGCGGGAGAGATCGGGGAGCTGTTTTTT. Its protein is CAISEPLAGEIGELFF.